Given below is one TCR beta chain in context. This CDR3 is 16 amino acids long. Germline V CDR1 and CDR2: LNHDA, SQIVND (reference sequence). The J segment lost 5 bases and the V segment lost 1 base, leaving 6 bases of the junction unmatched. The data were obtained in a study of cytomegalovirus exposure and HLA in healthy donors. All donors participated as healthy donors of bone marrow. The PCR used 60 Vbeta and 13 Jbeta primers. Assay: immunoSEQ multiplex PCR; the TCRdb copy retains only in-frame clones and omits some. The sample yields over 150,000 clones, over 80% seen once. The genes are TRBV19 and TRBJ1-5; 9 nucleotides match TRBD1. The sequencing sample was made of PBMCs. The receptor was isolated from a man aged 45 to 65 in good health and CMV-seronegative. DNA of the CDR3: TGTGCCAGTAGTATAGTTTGGACAGGGGAACATCAGCCCCAGCATTTT. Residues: CASSIVWTGEHQPQHF.